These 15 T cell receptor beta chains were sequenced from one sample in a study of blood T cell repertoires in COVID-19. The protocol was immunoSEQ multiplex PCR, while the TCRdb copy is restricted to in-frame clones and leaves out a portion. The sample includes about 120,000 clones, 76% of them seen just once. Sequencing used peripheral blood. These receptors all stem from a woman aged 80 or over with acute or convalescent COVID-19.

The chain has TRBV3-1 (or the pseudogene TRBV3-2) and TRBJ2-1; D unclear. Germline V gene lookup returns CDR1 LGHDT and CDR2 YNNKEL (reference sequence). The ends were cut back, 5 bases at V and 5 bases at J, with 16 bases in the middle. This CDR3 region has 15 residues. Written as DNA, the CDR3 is TGTGCCAGCAGCTTGGGCCTGATGGAACACAATGAGCAGTTCTTC. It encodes CASSLGLMEHNEQFF.

The CDR3, as DNA: TGTGCCAGCAGTGCCCCGACACGGAACACTGAAGCTTTCTTT. It codes for CASSAPTRNTEAFF. The rearrangement links TRBV25-1 to TRBJ1-1; D is undetermined. CDR3 length equals 14 residues. The ends were cut back, 4 bases at V and 1 base at J, with 10 bases in the middle. Germline V gives CDR1 MGHDK, CDR2 SYGVNS.

CDR3 bases: TGTGCCAGCTCGCGGACTAGCGGCTCCCTGAATGAGCAGTTCTTC. Translated, it gives CASSRTSGSLNEQFF. This sequence joins TRBV18 and TRBJ2-1, with TRBD2 matching over 10 bases. After removal of 6 bases from V and 7 bases from J, the junction contained 9 bases not matched to a gene. The CDR3 length is 15 residues. CDR1 and CDR2 (germline): KGHSH, LQKENI.

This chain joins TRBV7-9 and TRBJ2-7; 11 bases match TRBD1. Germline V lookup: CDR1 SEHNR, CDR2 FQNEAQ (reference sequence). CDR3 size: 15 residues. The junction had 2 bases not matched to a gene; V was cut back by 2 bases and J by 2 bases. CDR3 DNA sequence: TGTGCCAGCAGCTTAAGGACAGGGGGCGCCTACGAGCAGTACTTC. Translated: CASSLRTGGAYEQYF. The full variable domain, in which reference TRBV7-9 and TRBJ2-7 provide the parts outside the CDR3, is DTGVSQNPRHKITKRGQNVTFRCDPISEHNRLYWYRQTLGQGPEFLTYFQNEAQLEKSRLLSDRFSAERPKGSFSTLEIQRTEQGDSAMYLCASSLRTGGAYEQYFGPGTRLTVT.

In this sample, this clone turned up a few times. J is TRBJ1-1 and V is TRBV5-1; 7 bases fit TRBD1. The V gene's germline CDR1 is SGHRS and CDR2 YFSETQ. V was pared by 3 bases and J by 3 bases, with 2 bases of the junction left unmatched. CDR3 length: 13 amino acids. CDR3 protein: CASSSDRYTEAFF. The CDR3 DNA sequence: TGCGCCAGCAGCTCGGACAGGTACACTGAAGCTTTCTTT.

The CDR3 nucleotides read TGCGCCAGCAGCCAAGACAGGGGGGAAAGCACAGATACGCAGTATTTT. This gives the protein CASSQDRGESTDTQYF. The rearrangement links TRBV4-3 to TRBJ2-3, with D maybe TRBD1 (7 bases). The CDR3 contains 16 residues. Germline CDR1 is LGHNA and CDR2 is YSLEER. Deletions cut 0 bases from V and 0 bases from J, with 10 bases between.

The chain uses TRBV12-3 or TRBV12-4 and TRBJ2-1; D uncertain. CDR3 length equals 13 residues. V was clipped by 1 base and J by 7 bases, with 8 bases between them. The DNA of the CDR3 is TGTGCCAGCAGTTTAGACTTCGGGAATGAGCAGTTCTTC. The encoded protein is CASSLDFGNEQFF.

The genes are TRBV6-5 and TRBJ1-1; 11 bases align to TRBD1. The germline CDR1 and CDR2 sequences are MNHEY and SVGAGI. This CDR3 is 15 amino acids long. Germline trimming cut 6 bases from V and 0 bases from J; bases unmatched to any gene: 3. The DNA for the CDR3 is TGTGCCAGCAGCCGGGACAGGGGGATGAACACTGAAGCTTTCTTT. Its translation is CASSRDRGMNTEAFF.

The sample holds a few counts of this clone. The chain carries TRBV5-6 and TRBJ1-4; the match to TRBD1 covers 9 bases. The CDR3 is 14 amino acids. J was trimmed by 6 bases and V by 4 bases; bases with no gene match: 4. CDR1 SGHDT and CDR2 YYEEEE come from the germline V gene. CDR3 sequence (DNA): TGTGCCAGCAGCGGGGGACAGGGCCATGAAAAACTGTTTTTT. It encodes CASSGGQGHEKLFF.

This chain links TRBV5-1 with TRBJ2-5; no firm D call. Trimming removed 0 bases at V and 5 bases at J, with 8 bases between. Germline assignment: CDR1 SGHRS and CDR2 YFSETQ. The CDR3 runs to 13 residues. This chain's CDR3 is CASSLVVRETQYF. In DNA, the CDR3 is TGCGCCAGCAGCTTGGTCGTCAGGGAGACCCAGTACTTC.

Here the CDR3 DNA reads TGCGCCAGCAGCCGAACACTAAGCGGGATAACCTACGAGCAGTACTTC. Protein: CASSRTLSGITYEQYF. The rearrangement uses TRBV4-3 and TRBJ2-7; TRBD2 matches at 7 bases. The CDR3 has 16 residues. CDR1 and CDR2 from the germline V gene are LGHNA and YSLEER. Unmatched junction bases numbered 11, after V lost 4 bases and J lost 2 bases.

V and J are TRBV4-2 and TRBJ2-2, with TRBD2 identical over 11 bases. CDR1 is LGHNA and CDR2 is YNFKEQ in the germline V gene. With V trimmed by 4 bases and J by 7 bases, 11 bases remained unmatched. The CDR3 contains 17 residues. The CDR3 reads CASSPLQLAGAGGELFF. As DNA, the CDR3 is TGTGCCAGCAGCCCCCTGCAACTAGCGGGGGCCGGCGGGGAGCTGTTTTTT.

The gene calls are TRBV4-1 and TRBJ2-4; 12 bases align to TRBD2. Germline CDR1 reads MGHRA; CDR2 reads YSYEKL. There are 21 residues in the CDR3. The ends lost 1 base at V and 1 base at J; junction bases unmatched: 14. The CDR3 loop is CASSQGPAGLAGRAAKNIQYF. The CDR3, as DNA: TGCGCCAGCAGCCAAGGTCCTGCGGGACTAGCGGGCCGCGCGGCCAAAAACATTCAGTACTTC.

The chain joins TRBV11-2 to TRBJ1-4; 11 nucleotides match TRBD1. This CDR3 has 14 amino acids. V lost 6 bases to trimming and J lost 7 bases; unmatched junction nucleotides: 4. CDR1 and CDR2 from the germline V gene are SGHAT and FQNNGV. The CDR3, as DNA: TGTGCCAGCAGAGGACAGGGGGCGGGTGAAAAACTGTTTTTT. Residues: CASRGQGAGEKLFF.

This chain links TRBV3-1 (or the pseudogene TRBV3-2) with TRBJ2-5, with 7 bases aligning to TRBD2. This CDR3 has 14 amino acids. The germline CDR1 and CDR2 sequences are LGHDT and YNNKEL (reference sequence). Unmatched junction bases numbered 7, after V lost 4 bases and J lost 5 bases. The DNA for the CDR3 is TGTGCCAGCAGCCTTGGGGGGGGATGGGAGACCCAGTACTTC. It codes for CASSLGGGWETQYF.